This T cell receptor beta chain was found in a study of cytomegalovirus exposure and HLA in healthy donors. Study-level information: As an earlier analysis found, 180 million or so T cells yielded about 100 million unique TCR beta sequences.

PCR was performed using 60 Vbeta and 13 Jbeta primers. Sequenced by immunoSEQ multiplex PCR; TCRdb stores in-frame clones only, minus some. Its table lists roughly 60,000 clones. As for this clone: No antigen is known for it.

Germline loops: CDR1 KGHSH, CDR2 LQKENI. This CDR3 is 15 amino acids long. V trimming: 3 bases; J trimming: 4 bases; junction bases outside the gene matches: 8. Study results and limitations: Later analysis reportedly placed an Asian-associated ancestry cluster below the approximately 650-donor mean in N-insertions. One variant, a missense change in DCLRE1C, was linked in a later analysis to TCR beta V- and J-gene trimming.

The chain is built from TRBV18 and TRBJ1-1; 7 bases line up with TRBD1. The sequence derives from a woman aged 18-29 years in good health and CMV-seronegative. The sequenced sample consisted of PBMCs. The CDR3 DNA is TGTGCCAGCTCACCTAGGGGGCAGGTAGTCACTGAAGCTTTCTTT. It encodes CASSPRGQVVTEAFF.